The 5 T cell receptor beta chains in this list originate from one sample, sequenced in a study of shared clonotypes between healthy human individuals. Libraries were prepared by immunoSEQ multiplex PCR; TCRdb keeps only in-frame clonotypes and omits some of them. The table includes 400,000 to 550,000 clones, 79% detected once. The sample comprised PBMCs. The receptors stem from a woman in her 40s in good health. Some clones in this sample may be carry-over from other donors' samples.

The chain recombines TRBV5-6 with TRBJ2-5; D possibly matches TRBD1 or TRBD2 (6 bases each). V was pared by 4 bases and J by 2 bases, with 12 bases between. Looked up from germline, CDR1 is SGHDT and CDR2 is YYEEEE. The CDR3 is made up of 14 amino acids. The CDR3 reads CASSNTGRQETQYF. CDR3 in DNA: TGTGCCAGCAGCAACACAGGGAGGCAAGAGACCCAGTACTTC.

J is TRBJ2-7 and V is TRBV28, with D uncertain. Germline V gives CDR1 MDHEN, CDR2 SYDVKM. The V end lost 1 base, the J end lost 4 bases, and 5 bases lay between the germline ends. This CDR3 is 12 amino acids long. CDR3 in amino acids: CASSLFPYEQYF. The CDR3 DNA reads TGTGCCAGCAGTTTATTTCCTTACGAGCAGTACTTC.

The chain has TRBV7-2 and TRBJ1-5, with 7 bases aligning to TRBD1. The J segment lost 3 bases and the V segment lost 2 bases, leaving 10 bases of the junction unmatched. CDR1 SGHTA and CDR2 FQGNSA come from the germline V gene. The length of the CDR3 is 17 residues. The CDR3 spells CASSLIYSRGTNQPQHF. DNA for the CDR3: TGTGCCAGCAGCTTAATATATAGCAGGGGGACCAATCAGCCCCAGCATTTT. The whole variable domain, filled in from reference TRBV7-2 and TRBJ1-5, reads GAGVSQSPSNKVTEKGKDVELRCDPISGHTALYWYRQSLGQGLEFLIYFQGNSAPDKSGLPSDRFSAERTGGSVSTLTIQRTQQEDSAVYLCASSLIYSRGTNQPQHFGDGTRLSIL.

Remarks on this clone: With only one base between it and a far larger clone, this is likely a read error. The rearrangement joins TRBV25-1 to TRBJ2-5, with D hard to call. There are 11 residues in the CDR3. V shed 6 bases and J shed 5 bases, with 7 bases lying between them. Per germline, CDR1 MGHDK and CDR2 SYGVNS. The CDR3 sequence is CASSPGETQYF. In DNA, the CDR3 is TGTGCCAGCAGCCCCGGGGAGACCCAGTACTTC.

CDR3 sequence: CATSRYRVFQETQYF. Here the CDR3 DNA reads TGTGCCACCAGCAGATACAGGGTTTTCCAAGAGACCCAGTACTTC. This chain joins TRBV15 and TRBJ2-5, with a possible D match to TRBD1 (6 bases). The V gene's germline CDR1 is LNHNV and CDR2 YYDKDF (reference sequence). V was shortened by 2 bases and J by 1 base, with 11 bases between the two germline ends. The CDR3 runs 15 residues. Full variable domain (remainder filled in from reference TRBV15 and TRBJ2-5): DAMVIQNPRYQVTQFGKPVTLSCSQTLNHNVMYWYQQKSSQAPKLLFHYYDKDFNNEADTPDNFQSRRPNTSFCFLDIRSPGLGDTAMYLCATSRYRVFQETQYFGPGTRLLVL.